This passage covers 20 T cell receptor beta chains from one sample sequenced in a study of beta chain features in type 1 diabetes. The isolated RNA, all of it, was reverse transcribed, so expressed TCRB transcripts were what got sequenced. Repertoires were generated with immunoSEQ multiplex PCR, while TCRdb's copy carries only in-frame clones and drops some. The sample comprises around 430,000 clones, approximately 30% of which are singletons, and about 0.06% rests with the top ten. The sample was naive CD4+ T cells from blood. Every receptor here comes from a man between 18 and 29 years old in good health.

This clone was seen only a few times. The V and J genes are TRBV7-8 and TRBJ2-1; weak D call: TRBD2 (6 bases). Per the germline V gene, CDR1 is SGHVS and CDR2 is FQNEAQ. The length of the CDR3 is 15 residues. Trimming left V 1 base short and J 5 bases short, with 12 bases between. The CDR3 DNA reads TGTGCCAGCAGCTTAGGGCTAGCGATCGACAATGAGCAGTTCTTC. Its protein is CASSLGLAIDNEQFF.

CDR3 coding DNA: TGCGCCAGCAGCCAGATTAGGAACACTGAAGCTTTCTTT. This gives the protein CASSQIRNTEAFF. The gene calls are TRBV4-3 and TRBJ1-1; D is uncertain. CDR1 is LGHNA, CDR2 YSLEER, per germline. The CDR3 length is 13 residues. The V end lost 3 bases, the J end lost 1 base, and 6 bases lay between the germline ends.

This chain connects TRBV5-1 to TRBJ2-1; 10 bases are shared with TRBD2. This CDR3 has 13 residues. Trimming cost V 5 bases and J 8 bases; bases outside gene matches: 4. Germline V gives CDR1 SGHRS, CDR2 YFSETQ. This CDR3 is CASRAGGPHEQFF. CDR3 DNA sequence: TGCGCCAGCAGAGCGGGAGGGCCCCATGAGCAGTTCTTC.

This chain joins TRBV28 and TRBJ1-1; D uncertain. V lost 5 bases and J 4 bases, leaving 8 bases between the germline ends. Germline-derived CDR1 and CDR2 are MDHEN and SYDVKM. The CDR3 contains 12 residues. CDR3 in amino acids: CASSVRGTEAFF. CDR3 nucleotides: TGTGCCAGCAGTGTCAGAGGCACTGAAGCTTTCTTT. Based on the CDR3 plus reference TRBV28 and TRBJ1-1, the full variable domain is DVKVTQSSRYLVKRTGEKVFLECVQDMDHENMFWYRQDPGLGLRLIYFSYDVKMKEKGDIPEGYSVSREKKERFSLILESASTNQTSMYLCASSVRGTEAFFGQGTRLTVV.

CDR3 DNA sequence: TGCGCCAGCAGCTTCGGGACACCCGTCTACAATGAGCAGTTCTTC. Protein sequence: CASSFGTPVYNEQFF. The chain is built from TRBV5-1 and TRBJ2-1, with D tentatively TRBD1 (6 bases). CDR1 and CDR2 from the germline V gene are SGHRS and YFSETQ. The V and J ends lost 2 bases and 3 bases respectively, with 12 bases between them. The length of the CDR3 is 15 residues.

The V call is TRBV18, the J call TRBJ1-2, with D uncertain. This CDR3 contains 13 residues. Germline CDR1 and CDR2: KGHSH and LQKENI. V was cut by 4 bases and J by 1 base, with 7 bases left in between. The CDR3: CASSHTVNYGYTF. The CDR3 DNA sequence: TGTGCCAGCTCACACACAGTTAACTATGGCTACACCTTC.

The V and J genes are TRBV6-1 and TRBJ2-4; D ambiguous. V was trimmed by 5 bases and J by 5 bases, leaving 7 bases between them. From germline, CDR1 is MNHNS and CDR2 SASEGT. The CDR3 loop spans 12 amino acids. The CDR3 bases are TGTGCCAGCAGTCCGATGGAAAACATTCAGTACTTC. Amino acids: CASSPMENIQYF.

The CDR3 protein is CASSLVMGSGQGGYEQYF. The CDR3 DNA reads TGTGCCAGTAGTCTTGTTATGGGATCTGGACAGGGTGGATACGAGCAGTACTTC. The chain carries TRBV19 and TRBJ2-7, with TRBD1 matching 8 bases. The CDR3 covers 18 residues. Trimming cost V 5 bases and J 4 bases; bases outside gene matches: 19. Germline CDR1 LNHDA, CDR2 SQIVND (reference sequence).

J is TRBJ1-5 and V is TRBV7-2; the D is unclear. CDR1 and CDR2 from the germline V gene are SGHTA and FQGNSA. Between the trimmed V and J ends, which lost 5 bases and 6 bases, there was a span of 11 bases. The CDR3 covers 13 residues. The CDR3 loop reads CASSQRPSQPQHF. CDR3 nucleotide sequence: TGTGCCAGCAGCCAGAGGCCGTCTCAGCCCCAGCATTTT.

The chain uses TRBV7-8 and TRBJ2-3; D gene ambiguous. Trimming removed 1 base at V and 1 base at J, with 6 bases between. CDR3 length equals 14 residues. Germline V gene lookup returns CDR1 SGHVS and CDR2 FQNEAQ. The chain's CDR3 is CASSLVSRTDTQYF. DNA of the CDR3: TGTGCCAGCAGCTTAGTCAGTCGCACAGATACGCAGTATTTT. The variable domain in full, with the rest retrieved from reference TRBV7-8 and TRBJ2-3, is GAGVSQSPRYKVAKRGQDVALRCDPISGHVSLFWYQQALGQGPEFLTYFQNEAQLDKSGLPSDRFFAERPEGSVSTLKIQRTQQEDSAVYLCASSLVSRTDTQYFGPGTRLTVL.

The V call is TRBV7-9, the J call TRBJ2-5, with D possibly TRBD2 on 6 matching bases. Trimming took off 5 bases at V and 3 bases at J, with 10 bases between the two ends. Looked up from germline, CDR1 is SEHNR and CDR2 is FQNEAQ (reference sequence). The CDR3 is 13 amino acids. CDR3 loop: CASSALAEETQYF. CDR3 coding DNA: TGTGCCAGCAGCGCCTTAGCGGAAGAGACCCAGTACTTC.

As DNA, the CDR3 is TGTGCCAGCAGCTCCAGACTTGGGGCTGGCTACACCTTC. The encoded protein is CASSSRLGAGYTF. The chain combines TRBV27 with TRBJ1-2; D perhaps matches TRBD1 (5 bases). This CDR3 comprises 13 residues. The ends were cut back, 6 bases at V and 7 bases at J, with 15 bases in the middle. Germline lookup yields CDR1 MNHEY and CDR2 SMNVEV (reference sequence).

This sequence joins TRBV19 and TRBJ2-1; D tentatively reads TRBD1 or TRBD2 (6 bases each). V was clipped by 7 bases and J by 7 bases, with 17 bases between them. The V gene's germline CDR1 is LNHDA and CDR2 SQIVND (reference sequence). The CDR3 totals 14 residues. This CDR3 reads CASTPGGSGNEQFF. For the CDR3, the DNA is TGTGCCAGTACCCCCGGGGGCTCGGGAAATGAGCAGTTCTTC.

This clone has a handful of counts. The rearrangement uses TRBV6-6 and TRBJ2-5; 14 nucleotides align to TRBD2. The CDR3 is made up of 15 amino acids. V trimming: 6 bases; J trimming: 5 bases; junction bases outside the gene matches: 5. Per the germline V gene, CDR1 is MNHNY and CDR2 is SVGAGI (reference sequence). The CDR3 DNA follows: TGTGCCAGCAGCGGGACTAGCGGGGGTGGGGAGACCCAGTACTTC. Translating it yields CASSGTSGGGETQYF.

This clone was counted once. The chain is built from TRBV19 and TRBJ2-1, with D tentatively TRBD2 (6 bases). Germline V CDR1 and CDR2: LNHDA, SQIVND (reference sequence). The CDR3 has 14 residues. Trimming left V 3 bases short and J 9 bases short, with 15 bases between. This chain's CDR3 is CASSITGAAVEQFF. The CDR3 nucleotides are TGTGCCAGTAGTATTACGGGAGCAGCGGTTGAGCAGTTCTTC.

This clone turned up a few times. At one boundary the junction diverges from the germline segment, which might be a read error. The chain carries TRBV7-9 and TRBJ1-2; possible D gene TRBD1, 6 bases. Looked up from germline, CDR1 is SEHNR and CDR2 is FQNEAQ (reference sequence). The CDR3 is 12 amino acids. Here the CDR3 DNA reads TGTGCCAGCAGCTCATCAAAGGACAGTCACCCTTTC. It yields the protein CASSSSKDSHPF.

The rearrangement uses TRBV5-4 and TRBJ2-5; D gene unclear. Per the germline V gene, CDR1 is SGHNT and CDR2 is YYREEE (reference sequence). V lost 2 bases, J lost 5 bases, and 13 bases lay in between. This CDR3 is built from 14 residues. The CDR3 DNA is TGTGCCAGCAGCTTTGGGCTAGGATTTGAGACCCAGTACTTC. It is translated as CASSFGLGFETQYF.

V gene TRBV2 combines with J gene TRBJ1-4, with D possibly matching TRBD1 (5 bases). This CDR3 region has 15 residues. Germline V CDR1 and CDR2: SNHLY, FYNNEI. V gave up 6 bases and J gave up 5 bases, with 16 bases separating them. CDR3 nucleotide sequence: TGTGCCAGCAGCGGTAACAGGATTGGAAATGAAAAACTGTTTTTT. This codes for CASSGNRIGNEKLFF.

The rearrangement links TRBV7-3 to TRBJ1-3; D uncertain. Germline V gene data show CDR1 as SGHTA and CDR2 as FQGTGA. The CDR3 is 14 residues long. The V and J ends lost 2 bases and 3 bases respectively, with 8 bases between them. CDR3 nucleotide sequence: TGTGCCAGCAGCTTAGGGGAGGTTGGAAACACCATATATTTT. Its translation: CASSLGEVGNTIYF.

The genes are TRBV28 and TRBJ2-1; D possibly matches TRBD1 or TRBD2 (5 bases each). Germline V gene data show CDR1 as MDHEN and CDR2 as SYDVKM. This CDR3 spans 14 amino acids. Deletions cut 2 bases from V and 5 bases from J, with 10 bases between. The CDR3 DNA follows: TGTGCCAGCAGTTTACACGGGACCAACAATGAGCAGTTCTTC. Its protein product is CASSLHGTNNEQFF. The variable domain in full, completed from reference TRBV28 and TRBJ2-1, reads DVKVTQSSRYLVKRTGEKVFLECVQDMDHENMFWYRQDPGLGLRLIYFSYDVKMKEKGDIPEGYSVSREKKERFSLILESASTNQTSMYLCASSLHGTNNEQFFGPGTRLTVL.